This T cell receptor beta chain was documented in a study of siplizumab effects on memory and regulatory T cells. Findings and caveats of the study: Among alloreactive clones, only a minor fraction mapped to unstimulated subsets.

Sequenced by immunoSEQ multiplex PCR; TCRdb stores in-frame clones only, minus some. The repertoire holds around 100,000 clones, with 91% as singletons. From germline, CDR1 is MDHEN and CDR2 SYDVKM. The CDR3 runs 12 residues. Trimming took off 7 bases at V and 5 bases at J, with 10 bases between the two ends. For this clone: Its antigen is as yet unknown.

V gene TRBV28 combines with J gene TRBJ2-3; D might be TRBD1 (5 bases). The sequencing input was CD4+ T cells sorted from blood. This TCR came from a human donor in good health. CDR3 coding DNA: TGTGCCAGCACAGGGTTTGTAGATACGCAGTATTTT. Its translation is CASTGFVDTQYF.